This entry lists 29 T cell receptor beta chains sequenced from one sample in a study of cytomegalovirus exposure and HLA in healthy donors. A multiplex PCR was run with 60 Vbeta primers and 13 Jbeta primers. Using immunoSEQ multiplex PCR, the repertoire was profiled, and TCRdb retains in-frame clones only, with some absent. The sample has more than 90,000 clones; roughly 70% are singletons. Sequenced input: PBMCs. The source is a man in his fifties in good health and CMV-seronegative.

This clone has just a few counts. This sequence joins TRBV5-4 and TRBJ1-1, with D maybe TRBD1 (5 bases). Between the trimmed V and J ends, which lost 4 bases and 0 bases, there was a span of 13 bases. Per germline, CDR1 SGHNT and CDR2 YYREEE (reference sequence). The CDR3 totals 15 residues. CDR3 residues: CASSVRQLVNTEAFF. The DNA for the CDR3 is TGTGCCAGCAGCGTACGACAGCTAGTGAACACTGAAGCTTTCTTT.

The chain links TRBV6-5 to TRBJ1-4, with D unresolved. Germline CDR1 is MNHEY and CDR2 is SVGAGI. The CDR3 covers 12 residues. Trimming stripped 5 bases from V and 4 bases from J, with 5 bases between. DNA for the CDR3: TGTGCCAGCAGTCAAAATAATGAAAAACTGTTTTTT. Protein: CASSQNNEKLFF.

The chain joins TRBV13 to TRBJ1-2; D remains unclear. Per the germline V gene, CDR1 is PRHDT and CDR2 is FYEKMQ (reference sequence). The CDR3 covers 14 residues. Deletions cut 0 bases from V and 1 base from J, with 6 bases between. The CDR3 region has the DNA TGTGCCAGCAGCTTAGGCAGGATTAACTATGGCTACACCTTC. It is translated as CASSLGRINYGYTF.

This clone was observed a few times. The V call is TRBV7-2, the J call TRBJ2-2; 9 positions match TRBD2. The CDR3 consists of 15 residues. Germline loops: CDR1 SGHTA, CDR2 FQGNSA. After removal of 6 bases from V and 7 bases from J, the junction contained 9 bases not matched to a gene. The CDR3 region is CASSRTSDGNGELFF. For the CDR3, the DNA is TGTGCCAGCAGTCGGACTAGCGATGGTAACGGGGAGCTGTTTTTT.

A single count supports this clone. The V call is TRBV19, the J call TRBJ2-3, with 8 bases aligning to TRBD2. Germline V CDR1 and CDR2: LNHDA, SQIVND (reference sequence). The CDR3 sequence is 17 residues long. V was clipped by 1 base and J by 6 bases; unmatched bases: 12. CDR3 DNA: TGTGCCAGTAGTATAGCCCCATCGGGGTTAGCGGGGGATACGCAGTATTTT. This sequence encodes CASSIAPSGLAGDTQYF.

The chain uses TRBV5-5 and TRBJ1-2, with no clear D. CDR3 length: 13 amino acids. Trimming removed 0 bases at V and 6 bases at J, with 9 bases between. Germline V gene data show CDR1 as SGHKS and CDR2 as YYEKEE (reference sequence). The CDR3 reads CASSLVQNNGYTF. CDR3 bases: TGTGCCAGCAGCTTGGTACAGAATAATGGCTACACCTTC. The full variable domain, completed using reference TRBV5-5 and TRBJ1-2, is DAGVTQSPTHLIKTRGQQVTLRCSPISGHKSVSWYQQVLGQGPQFIFQYYEKEERGRGNFPDRFSARQFPNYSSELNVNALLLGDSALYLCASSLVQNNGYTFGSGTRLTVV.

The chain couples TRBV7-6 to TRBJ1-3; D is unclear. Trimming shortened V by 6 bases and J by 4 bases, and 13 bases separated the two germline ends. The CDR3 is made up of 14 amino acids. Germline loops: CDR1 SGHVS, CDR2 FNYEAQ. The CDR3 here is CASSITVRGNTIYF. The CDR3 DNA reads as TGTGCCAGCAGTATCACTGTGAGGGGAAACACCATATATTTT.

J is TRBJ2-1 and V is TRBV28, with 7 bases fitting TRBD1. The CDR3 covers 15 residues. The J segment lost 7 bases and the V segment lost 7 bases, leaving 13 bases of the junction unmatched. Germline CDR1 reads MDHEN; CDR2 reads SYDVKM. Here the CDR3 reads CASISPGQSWNEQFF. The CDR3 DNA follows: TGTGCCAGCATTTCCCCGGGACAGAGTTGGAATGAGCAGTTCTTC.

The count of this clone is one. This chain links TRBV27 with TRBJ2-7; weak D call: TRBD1 (6 bases). Looked up from germline, CDR1 is MNHEY and CDR2 is SMNVEV (reference sequence). The CDR3 totals 13 residues. Between the trimmed V and J ends, which lost 6 bases and 2 bases, there was a span of 11 bases. CDR3 amino acids: CASRRTVTYEQYF. The CDR3 coding sequence is TGTGCCAGCAGACGGACAGTAACCTACGAGCAGTACTTC.

The chain couples TRBV9 to TRBJ2-1; 9 bases line up with TRBD2. The CDR3 totals 15 residues. Germline CDR1 and CDR2: SGDLS and YYNGEE. The V segment lost 0 bases and the J segment 5 bases; nucleotides outside the gene matches: 3. The CDR3 DNA is TGTGCCAGCAGCGTAGATAGCGGGAGCCACAATGAGCAGTTCTTC. Encoded protein: CASSVDSGSHNEQFF.

The V call is TRBV29-1, the J call TRBJ1-5; D is perhaps TRBD1 (6 bases). V shed 5 bases and J shed 0 bases, with 11 bases lying between them. Germline V gives CDR1 SQVTM, CDR2 ANQGSEA. The CDR3 is made up of 14 amino acids. CDR3 DNA: TGCAGCGTTAGTACAGGGATTAGCAATCAGCCCCAGCATTTT. Its translation is CSVSTGISNQPQHF.

J is TRBJ1-3 and V is TRBV6-1; D gene uncertain. The CDR3 is made up of 14 amino acids. The V gene lost 7 bases and the J gene lost 0 bases, with 10 bases spanning the gap. Germline CDR1 reads MNHNS; CDR2 reads SASEGT. Here the CDR3 DNA reads TGTGCCAGCAAAGAGGTTCACTCTGGAAACACCATATATTTT. This gives the protein CASKEVHSGNTIYF.

The chain links TRBV7-2 to TRBJ2-7; 14 positions match TRBD2. Trimming removed 6 bases from V and 2 bases from J; junction bases left unmatched: 3. Germline V lookup: CDR1 SGHTA, CDR2 FQGNSA. CDR3 length: 15 residues. CDR3 in DNA: TGTGCCAGCAGTCGGACTAGCGGGGGGCCCTACGAGCAGTACTTC. Protein sequence: CASSRTSGGPYEQYF.

The chain employs TRBV5-4 and TRBJ1-1; the D gene is possibly TRBD1 (5 bases). The CDR3 covers 12 residues. V dropped 1 base and J dropped 6 bases, with 7 bases sitting between them. Germline CDR1 and CDR2: SGHNT and YYREEE (reference sequence). The CDR3 sequence is CASSLWGAEAFF. The CDR3 bases are TGTGCCAGCAGCTTGTGGGGGGCTGAAGCTTTCTTT.

This clone was detected only a few times. The V gene is TRBV6-1, the J gene TRBJ2-5; TRBD1 matches at 7 bases. V lost 2 bases to trimming and J lost 1 base; unmatched junction nucleotides: 4. The CDR3 covers 15 residues. CDR1 and CDR2 (germline): MNHNS, SASEGT. The CDR3, as DNA: TGTGCCAGCAGTGAAAAGGCAGGGGGCCAAGAGACCCAGTACTTC. Encoded protein: CASSEKAGGQETQYF.

The chain carries TRBV7-9 and TRBJ2-1; 9 bases map to TRBD2. Germline CDR1 and CDR2: SEHNR and FQNEAQ (reference sequence). The V gene end was trimmed by 5 bases and the J gene end by 7 bases; junction bases not matched to a gene: 12. The CDR3 has 16 amino acids. The CDR3 is CASSPVRGGAGNEQFF. CDR3 sequence (DNA): TGTGCCAGCAGCCCCGTTCGCGGGGGGGCTGGAAATGAGCAGTTCTTC.

V usage is TRBV4-2 and J usage is TRBJ2-1; 8 bases fit TRBD2. Germline V lookup: CDR1 LGHNA, CDR2 YNFKEQ. The length of the CDR3 is 13 residues. CDR3 coding DNA: TGTGCGGGAGCGGGAGTCCATGGGGATGAGCAGTTCTTC. Its translation: CAGAGVHGDEQFF.

The chain is built from TRBV6-1 and TRBJ2-7, with a tentative D call TRBD2 (7 bases). The V end was cut by 7 bases, the J end by 0 bases, with 16 bases between. The V gene's germline CDR1 is MNHNS and CDR2 SASEGT. CDR3 length: 15 residues. The CDR3 here is CASMGERDNSYEQYF. CDR3 sequence (DNA): TGTGCCAGCATGGGCGAGCGGGACAACTCCTACGAGCAGTACTTC.

V is TRBV14 and J is TRBJ1-1; tentative D call: TRBD1 (5 bases). CDR3 length: 14 residues. V was cut by 4 bases and J by 0 bases, with 9 bases left in between. CDR1 is SGHDN and CDR2 is FVKESK in the germline V gene. The CDR3: CASSRGRVNTEAFF. CDR3 nucleotides: TGTGCCAGCAGCCGCGGCAGGGTGAACACTGAAGCTTTCTTT.

This clone has only a few counts. J is TRBJ2-2 and V is TRBV7-2, with 9 nucleotides matching TRBD1. Germline V lookup: CDR1 SGHTA, CDR2 FQGNSA. V shed 11 bases, J shed 4 bases, and the junction held 11 bases outside the gene matches. This CDR3 comprises 15 residues. CDR3 sequence reads: CASRTGGAGTGELFF. CDR3 sequence (DNA): TGTGCCTCCCGCACAGGGGGCGCCGGCACCGGGGAGCTGTTTTTT.

The genes are TRBV4-3 and TRBJ2-1; no clear D. Trimming stripped 0 bases from V and 0 bases from J, with 9 bases between. Germline CDR1 is LGHNA and CDR2 is YSLEER. The CDR3 is 16 amino acids. CDR3 loop: CASSQDSVLSYNEQFF. The CDR3 coding sequence is TGCGCCAGCAGCCAAGACTCAGTCCTCTCCTACAATGAGCAGTTCTTC.

As DNA, the CDR3 is TGTGCCAGCAGTTCCTATCAACGCACCTATGGCTACACCTTC. Protein: CASSSYQRTYGYTF. This rearrangement joins TRBV28 to TRBJ1-2, with unresolved D. V lost 4 bases to trimming and J lost 4 bases, with 13 bases between them. Germline values: CDR1 MDHEN, CDR2 SYDVKM. CDR3 length: 14 residues.

CDR3 loop: CASSLTGQPQHF. DNA of the CDR3: TGTGCCAGCAGCTTGACAGGGCAGCCCCAGCATTTT. The J gene is TRBJ1-5, the V gene TRBV11-2; 7 nucleotides line up with TRBD1. Germline lookup yields CDR1 SGHAT and CDR2 FQNNGV. The CDR3 has 12 amino acids. V lost 3 bases, J lost 7 bases, and 0 bases stayed unmatched.

The chain is built from TRBV28 and TRBJ2-6, with 7 bases matching TRBD1. The germline V gene encodes CDR1 MDHEN and CDR2 SYDVKM. The CDR3 is made up of 16 amino acids. V dropped 6 bases and J dropped 3; count of bases not matched to a gene: 8. CDR3 sequence (DNA): TGTGCCAGCAGCCGGGACAGCCTTATTGGGGCCAACGTCCTGACTTTC. Translation: CASSRDSLIGANVLTF.

J is TRBJ2-5 and V is TRBV27; TRBD2 agrees at 7 bases. The V gene end was trimmed by 4 bases and the J gene end by 6 bases; junction bases not matched to a gene: 5. Germline CDR1 reads MNHEY; CDR2 reads SMNVEV (reference sequence). This CDR3 contains 13 residues. CDR3 protein: CASSWEGGKTQYF. CDR3 in DNA: TGTGCCAGCAGTTGGGAGGGAGGGAAGACCCAGTACTTC.

The chain recombines TRBV7-8 with TRBJ2-1; 7 bases align to TRBD2. The V gene's germline CDR1 is SGHVS and CDR2 FQNEAQ. The junction had 7 bases not matched to a gene; V was cut back by 2 bases and J by 6 bases. The length of the CDR3 is 15 residues. The CDR3 DNA follows: TGTGCCAGCAGCTTATTGCTAGCGGCTATCAATGAGCAGTTCTTC. This translates into CASSLLLAAINEQFF.

The chain combines TRBV5-6 with TRBJ1-5; 10 positions agree with TRBD1. The CDR3 consists of 14 residues. From germline, CDR1 is SGHDT and CDR2 YYEEEE. After removal of 3 bases from V and 6 bases from J, the junction contained 3 bases not matched to a gene. CDR3 DNA sequence: TGTGCCAGCAGCTCGGGACAGGGGCTTCAGCCCCAGCATTTT. Protein sequence: CASSSGQGLQPQHF. The variable domain in full, completed from reference TRBV5-6 and TRBJ1-5, reads DAGVTQSPTHLIKTRGQQVTLRCSPKSGHDTVSWYQQALGQGPQFIFQYYEEEERQRGNFPDRFSGHQFPNYSSELNVNALLLGDSALYLCASSSGQGLQPQHFGDGTRLSIL.

The J gene is TRBJ1-1, the V gene TRBV19, with D maybe TRBD1 (6 bases). Germline V CDR1 and CDR2: LNHDA, SQIVND (reference sequence). Trimming removed 10 bases at V and 1 base at J, with 16 bases between. The CDR3 consists of 14 residues. In nucleotides, the CDR3 is TGTGCCACCTCCCCCTTAGGGGGGAACACTGAAGCTTTCTTT. Residues: CATSPLGGNTEAFF. Based on the CDR3 plus reference TRBV19 and TRBJ1-1, the full variable domain is DGGITQSPKYLFRKEGQNVTLSCEQNLNHDAMYWYRQDPGQGLRLIYYSQIVNDFQKGDIAEGYSVSREKKESFPLTVTSAQKNPTAFYLCATSPLGGNTEAFFGQGTRLTVV.

This clone has a count of ten or more. This chain connects TRBV9 to TRBJ2-1; 13 bases are shared with TRBD2. Per the germline V gene, CDR1 is SGDLS and CDR2 is YYNGEE. Trimming removed 3 bases from V and 8 bases from J; junction bases left unmatched: 5. This CDR3 region has 15 residues. The CDR3 nucleotides are TGTGCCAGCAGCGATGGGACTAGCGGGATCGATGAGCAGTTCTTC. This sequence encodes CASSDGTSGIDEQFF.